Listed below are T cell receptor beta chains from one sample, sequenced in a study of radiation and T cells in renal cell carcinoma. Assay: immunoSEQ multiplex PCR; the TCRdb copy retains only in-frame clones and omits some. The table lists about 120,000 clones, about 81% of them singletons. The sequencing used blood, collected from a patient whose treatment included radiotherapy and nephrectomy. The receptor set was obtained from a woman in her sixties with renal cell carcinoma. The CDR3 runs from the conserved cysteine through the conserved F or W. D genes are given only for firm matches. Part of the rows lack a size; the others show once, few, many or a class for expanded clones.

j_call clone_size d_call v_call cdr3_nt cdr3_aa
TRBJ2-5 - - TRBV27 TGTGCCAGCAGTTCTCGGATTCAAGAGACCCAGTACTTC CASSSRIQETQYF
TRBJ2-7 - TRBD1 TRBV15 TGTGCCACCAGCAGAGTATTGGGACAGGGAAACGAGCAGTACTTC CATSRVLGQGNEQYF
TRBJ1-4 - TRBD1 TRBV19 TGTGCCAGTAGTTCAACAGGGGATCGGAACGAAAAACTGTTTTTT CASSSTGDRNEKLFF
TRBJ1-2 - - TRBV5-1 TGCGCCAGCAGCTTGGGCAGTACCCTCTATGGCTACACCTTC CASSLGSTLYGYTF
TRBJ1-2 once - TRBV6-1 TGTGCCAGCAGTGAATTCGGACAGAGATCTAACTATGGCTACACCTTC CASSEFGQRSNYGYTF
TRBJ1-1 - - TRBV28 TGTGCCAGCAGTTCCTCAGGGGCGGACACTGAAGCTTTCTTT CASSSSGADTEAFF
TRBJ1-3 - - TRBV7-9 TGTGCCAGCAGCTTAGGAGGTTGGGACCTTACCTCTGGAAACACCATATATTTT CASSLGGWDLTSGNTIYF
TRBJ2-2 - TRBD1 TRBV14 TGTGCCAGCCAAAGGGGGCCAAACACCGGGGAGCTGTTTTTT CASQRGPNTGELFF
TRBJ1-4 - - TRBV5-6 TGTGCCAGCAGCTTACAGGGATTTCATGAAAAACTGTTTTTT CASSLQGFHEKLFF
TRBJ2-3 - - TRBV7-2 TGTGCCAGCAGCTTAGCCGGTGGGGGGGCCGGTTTGATGGATACGCAGTATTTT CASSLAGGGAGLMDTQYF
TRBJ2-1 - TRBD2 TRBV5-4 TGTGCCAGCAGCTTTCAACTAGCGGGGAACAATGAGCAGTTCTTC CASSFQLAGNNEQFF
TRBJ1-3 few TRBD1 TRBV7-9 TGTGCCAGCAGCCCCGGGGGACAGGGACCCAACTCTGGAAACACCATATATTTT CASSPGGQGPNSGNTIYF
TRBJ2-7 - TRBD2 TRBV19 TGTGCCAGTAGTATAGGGACTAGCGGGGGCCCGGAATCCTACGAGCAGTACTTC CASSIGTSGGPESYEQYF
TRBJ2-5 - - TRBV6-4 TGTGCCAGCAGTGACTCGAATCGGCCGGTCCAAGAGACCCAGTACTTC CASSDSNRPVQETQYF
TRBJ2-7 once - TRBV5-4 TGTGCCAGCAGCCCCTATTCGTACAGCTACGAGCAGTACTTC CASSPYSYSYEQYF
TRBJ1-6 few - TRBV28 TGTGCCAGCAGTTTACGGGGGGGTTATAATTCACCCCTCCACTTT CASSLRGGYNSPLHF
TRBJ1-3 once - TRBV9 TGTGCCAGCAGCGTCGAACCGTTTAGCTCTGGAAACACCATATATTTT CASSVEPFSSGNTIYF
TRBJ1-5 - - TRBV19 TGTGCCAGTAGTATGAATGAGGGCCTACATAGCAATCAGCCCCAGCATTTT CASSMNEGLHSNQPQHF
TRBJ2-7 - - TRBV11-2 TGTGCCAGCAGACACGACCGCTACGAGCAGTACTTC CASRHDRYEQYF
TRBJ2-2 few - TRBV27 TGTGCCAGCAGTTTAACGTCCTGGGGGGTGGCCGGGGAGCTGTTTTTT CASSLTSWGVAGELFF
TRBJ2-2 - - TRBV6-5 TGTGCCAGCAGTTACTCTAGTAGCCGTGGGACCGGGGAGCTGTTTTTT CASSYSSSRGTGELFF
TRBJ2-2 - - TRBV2 TGTGCCAGCAGTGAATTGAGGGCGACCGGGGAGCTGTTTTTT CASSELRATGELFF
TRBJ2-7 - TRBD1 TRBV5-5 TGTGCCAGCAGCTTCGGGACAGGCACGAGCGAGCAGTACTTC CASSFGTGTSEQYF
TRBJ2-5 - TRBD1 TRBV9 TGTGCCAGCAGCGTAGCTTTGGGGACAGGGCAAGAGACCCAGTACTTC CASSVALGTGQETQYF
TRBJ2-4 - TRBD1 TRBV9 TGTGCCAGCAGTTCGGACAGGGCCAAAAGCATTCAGTACTTC CASSSDRAKSIQYF
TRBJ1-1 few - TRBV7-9 TGTGCCAGCAGCTTCTACGAGGGTTTGGGGAACACTGAAGCTTTCTTT CASSFYEGLGNTEAFF
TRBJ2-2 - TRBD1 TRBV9 TGTGCCAGCAGCAGGCCGGGACAGGGGGGCACCGGGGAGCTGTTTTTT CASSRPGQGGTGELFF
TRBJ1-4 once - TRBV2 TGTGCCAGCACCTGGGGGGCGGAGAATGAAAAACTGTTTTTT CASTWGAENEKLFF
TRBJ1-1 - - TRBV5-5 TGTGCCAGCAGCCCTCAGCCGGTCAGGGGCAGCACTGAAGCTTTCTTT CASSPQPVRGSTEAFF
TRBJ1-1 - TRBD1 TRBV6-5 TGTGCCAGCTCCAGGGGGCTCGGCGGAGGGACTGAAGCTTTCTTT CASSRGLGGGTEAFF
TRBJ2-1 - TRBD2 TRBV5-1 TGCGCCAGCAGCTTGGGACTAGCGGTTGTCGATGAGCAGTTCTTC CASSLGLAVVDEQFF
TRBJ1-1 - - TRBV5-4 TGTGCCAGCAGCTTGGCCGTCGGTAACACTGAAGCTTTCTTT CASSLAVGNTEAFF
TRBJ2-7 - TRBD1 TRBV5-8 TGTGCCAGCACTATACGGGACAGGGGGAGACGAGAGCAGTACTTC CASTIRDRGRREQYF
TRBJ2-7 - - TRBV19 TGTGCCAGTAGTATAAGAGGTGACGAGCAGTACTTC CASSIRGDEQYF
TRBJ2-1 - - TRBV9 TGTGCCAGCAGCACGGGACTGCCGCTAAATGGGCAGTTCTTC CASSTGLPLNGQFF
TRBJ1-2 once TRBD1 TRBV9 TGTGCCAGCAGCCCCCGACAGGGGGCAGAAGATGGCTACACCTTC CASSPRQGAEDGYTF
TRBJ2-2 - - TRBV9 TGTGCCAGCAGCGGCCAGGGTCTAAACACCGGGGAGCTGTTTTTT CASSGQGLNTGELFF
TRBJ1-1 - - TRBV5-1 TGCGCCAGCCAGGGGCTCGGGGACACTGAAGCTTTCTTT CASQGLGDTEAFF
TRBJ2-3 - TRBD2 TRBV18 TGTGCCAGCTTTAACACGGGACTAGCGGGAGATACGCAGTATTTT CASFNTGLAGDTQYF
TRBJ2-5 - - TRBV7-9 TGTGCCAGCAGCTTAAGGGGCTTTAAGGAGACCCAGTACTTC CASSLRGFKETQYF
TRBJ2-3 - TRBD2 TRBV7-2 TGTGCCAGCAGCTTAGGACTAGCGGGGGGAGCAGATACGCAGTATTTT CASSLGLAGGADTQYF
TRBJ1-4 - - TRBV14 TGTGCCAGCAGCGAAGGTGGGGGGGTAGGAAAACTGTTTTTT CASSEGGGVGKLFF
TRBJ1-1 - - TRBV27 TGTGCCAGCAGTTACTTGGGGGGGAGGAACACTGAAGCTTTCTTT CASSYLGGRNTEAFF
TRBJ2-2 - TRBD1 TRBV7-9 TGTGCCAGCAGCAGAGGACAGGGAGGTGGCACCGGGGAGCTGTTTTTT CASSRGQGGGTGELFF
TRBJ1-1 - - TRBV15 TGTGCCACCAGCGTTCCCTTAGCGGGAGGCACTGAAGCTTTCTTT CATSVPLAGGTEAFF
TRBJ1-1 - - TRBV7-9 TGTGCCAGCAGTAATGTCGTCGGGGCGAACACTGAAGCTTTCTTT CASSNVVGANTEAFF
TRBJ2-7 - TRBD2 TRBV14 TGTGCCAGCAGCCCGCCAAGGGGAGGGTACGAGCAGTACTTC CASSPPRGGYEQYF
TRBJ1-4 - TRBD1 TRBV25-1 TGTGCCAGCAGGGACAGGGGGGAAGAGGAAAAACTGTTTTTT CASRDRGEEEKLFF
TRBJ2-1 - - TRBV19 TGTGCCAGTAGCCCTGGAACCTACAATGAGCAGTTCTTC CASSPGTYNEQFF
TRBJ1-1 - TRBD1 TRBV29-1 TGCAGCGCACCAAAATTCGAAGCAGGGGGAACTGAAGCTTTCTTT CSAPKFEAGGTEAFF
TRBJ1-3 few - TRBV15 TGTGCCACCAGCAGAGTAAGAGGACCCACCATATATTTT CATSRVRGPTIYF